These 28 T cell receptor beta chains were all obtained from the same sample, sequenced in a study of T-cell memory formation after mild COVID-19. From the 5' RACE reads, TCRdb called clonotypes with MiXCR, one entry per CDR3 protein. The table lists hundreds of thousands of distinct CDR3 sequences, roughly 18% of them singletons. The sequenced sample consisted of PBMCs or a T cell subset sorted from them (not recorded which). All receptors derive from a man aged 18 to 35 who had mild COVID-19 (a few samples of this study predate the infection). Cell type and time point are not known.

CDR3 sequence (DNA): TGCGCCAGCAGCCAAGACGGAGGGGGACTAGTGGGAAATGAGCAGTTCTTC. Its translation is CASSQDGGGLVGNEQFF. The chain couples TRBV4-3 to TRBJ2-1, with 8 bases fitting TRBD2. Losses at the gene ends were 0 bases for V and 7 bases for J; bases not matched to a gene: 11. The CDR3 has 17 amino acids. Per the germline V gene, CDR1 is LGHNA and CDR2 is YSLEER.

The rearrangement joins TRBV6-2 or TRBV6-3 to TRBJ2-5, with 10 bases matching TRBD2. The CDR3 is 18 residues long. CDR1 and CDR2 (germline): MNHEY, SVGEGT. J was trimmed by 1 base and V by 2 bases; bases with no gene match: 10. CDR3 sequence reads: CASSYPLPGLAAQETQYF. The CDR3 DNA follows: TGTGCCAGCAGTTACCCCCTCCCTGGACTAGCGGCCCAAGAGACCCAGTACTTC.

This clonotype was counted a few times. The chain's CDR3 is CASRSTVGLAEAFF. Here the CDR3 DNA reads TGTGCCAGCAGAAGTACCGTGGGGCTCGCTGAAGCTTTCTTT. The chain has TRBV6-5 and TRBJ1-1; possibly TRBD1 for D (5 bases). Per the germline V gene, CDR1 is MNHEY and CDR2 is SVGAGI. CDR3 size: 14 residues. Trimming stripped 6 bases from V and 6 bases from J, with 17 bases between.

This clonotype was seen many times. This chain joins TRBV5-4 and TRBJ2-3; D gene uncertain. There are 15 residues in the CDR3. V shed 1 base and J shed 2 bases, with 11 bases lying between them. Looked up from germline, CDR1 is SGHNT and CDR2 is YYREEE (reference sequence). CDR3 bases: TGTGCCAGCAGCTTGACGCCGAGAACCACAGATACGCAGTATTTT. Protein sequence: CASSLTPRTTDTQYF.

The rearrangement links TRBV5-1 to TRBJ1-2; D not resolved. The CDR3 is 13 residues long. Between the trimmed V and J ends, which lost 4 bases and 3 bases, there was a span of 10 bases. Germline CDR1 SGHRS, CDR2 YFSETQ. The CDR3 DNA follows: TGCGCCAGCAGCATAGACGGACACTATGGCTACACCTTC. Protein: CASSIDGHYGYTF.

V is TRBV12-3 or TRBV12-4 and J is TRBJ2-7, with 13 bases aligning to TRBD2. This CDR3 spans 15 amino acids. V gave up 6 bases and J gave up 6 bases; unmatched junction bases: 8. CDR3 nucleotide sequence: TGTGCCAGCAGCCGACTAGCGGGGGGCGTTGGCGAGCAGTACTTC. Translated, it gives CASSRLAGGVGEQYF.

This sequence joins TRBV20-1 and TRBJ2-5; possibly TRBD2 for D (7 bases). CDR1 and CDR2 from the germline V gene are DFQATT and SNEGSKA (reference sequence). This CDR3 comprises 14 residues. Trimming stripped 0 bases from V and 5 bases from J, with 13 bases between. CDR3 coding DNA: TGCAGTGCTAGAGAGGGCGGGGGCAGCGAGACCCAGTACTTC. It encodes CSAREGGGSETQYF.

J is TRBJ2-6 and V is TRBV6-2 or TRBV6-3; TRBD1 might be the D (5 bases). The germline gives CDR1 MNHEY, CDR2 SVGEGT. The V end lost 6 bases, the J end lost 4 bases, and 7 bases lay between the germline ends. The CDR3 runs to 13 residues. The CDR3 sequence is CASRGQGANVLTF. In nucleotides, the CDR3 is TGTGCCAGCAGGGGGCAGGGGGCCAACGTCCTGACTTTC.

This clonotype has more than one count but fewer than ten. The rearrangement joins TRBV21-1 to TRBJ1-1. TRBV21-1 is labeled a pseudogene. The CDR3 runs to 11 residues. The CDR3, as DNA: TGTGCCAGCAGCAAAGGAGGTGAAGCTTTCTTT. Protein: CASSKGGEAFF.

A few counts support this clonotype. The chain employs TRBV4-3 and TRBJ2-1; TRBD2 matches at 8 bases. This CDR3 contains 16 residues. With V trimmed by 4 bases and J by 5 bases, 10 bases remained unmatched. Germline V gene data show CDR1 as LGHNA and CDR2 as YSLEER. Here the CDR3 DNA reads TGCGCCAGCAGCCGGGGGGCCGGGCGGGGGGACAATGAGCAGTTCTTC. Translated, it gives CASSRGAGRGDNEQFF.

This clonotype was counted only a few times. The gene calls are TRBV6-6 and TRBJ2-3; 7 bases match TRBD1. Germline loops: CDR1 MNHNY, CDR2 SVGAGI (reference sequence). The CDR3 sequence is 12 residues long. The V gene end was trimmed by 5 bases and the J gene end by 5 bases; junction bases not matched to a gene: 1. The CDR3 loop is CASSNRGDTQYF. The CDR3 region has the DNA TGTGCCAGCAGTAACAGGGGAGATACGCAGTATTTT.

The chain couples TRBV3-1 to TRBJ1-5, with a possible D match to TRBD1 (6 bases). This CDR3 spans 14 amino acids. Trimming left V 0 bases short and J 9 bases short, with 12 bases between. CDR1 and CDR2 from the germline V gene are LGHDT and YNNKEL (reference sequence). For the CDR3, the DNA is TGTGCCAGCAGCCAAGACCCGACAGGCGGGCCCCAGCATTTT. Protein sequence: CASSQDPTGGPQHF. Together with reference TRBV3-1 and TRBJ1-5, the CDR3 gives the full variable domain: DTAVSQTPKYLVTQMGNDKSIKCEQNLGHDTMYWYKQDSKKFLKIMFSYNNKELIINETVPNRFSPKSPDKAHLNLHINSLELGDSAVYFCASSQDPTGGPQHFGDGTRLSIL.

This clonotype occurred a few times. V and J are TRBV5-1 and TRBJ1-1; a possible D gene is TRBD1 (5 bases). CDR1 and CDR2 (germline): SGHRS, YFSETQ. Trimming removed 0 bases at V and 4 bases at J, with 16 bases between. There are 16 residues in the CDR3. The chain's CDR3 is CASSLGTTGGGTEAFF. The CDR3 region has the DNA TGCGCCAGCAGCTTGGGCACGACGGGGGGTGGCACTGAAGCTTTCTTT.

This clonotype was seen only a few times. V usage is TRBV20-1 and J usage is TRBJ1-5, with TRBD1 as a possible D gene (6 bases). This CDR3 contains 14 residues. CDR1 is DFQATT and CDR2 is SNEGSKA in the germline V gene (reference sequence). Trimming shortened V by 5 bases and J by 6 bases, and 17 bases separated the two germline ends. DNA for the CDR3: TGCAGTGCTTTGGTACAGGGCCCCCGTCAGCCCCAGCATTTT. This translates into CSALVQGPRQPQHF.

This rearrangement joins TRBV7-9 to TRBJ1-5; the D is unclear. The CDR3 length is 13 residues. Germline V gives CDR1 SEHNR, CDR2 FQNEAQ (reference sequence). The V end was cut by 4 bases, the J end by 16 bases, with 20 bases between. CDR3 sequence: CASSSIRGGVVHF. The CDR3 region has the DNA TGTGCCAGCAGCTCCATCCGGGGAGGCGTAGTACATTTT.

V and J are TRBV7-2 and TRBJ1-2; 11 nucleotides align to TRBD1. Germline assignment: CDR1 SGHTA and CDR2 FQGNSA. J lost 7 bases, V lost 4 bases, and 14 bases had no gene match. The length of the CDR3 is 17 residues. The CDR3 coding sequence is TGTGCCAGCAGCTCCCATATACGGACAGGGGGCGCGGGTGGCTACACCTTC. Translated: CASSSHIRTGGAGGYTF.

This clonotype was seen more than once but under ten times. The V and J genes are TRBV7-2 and TRBJ2-2; 7 positions match TRBD2. Unmatched junction bases numbered 13, after V lost 2 bases and J lost 7 bases. CDR1 and CDR2 (germline): SGHTA, FQGNSA. CDR3 size: 17 residues. CDR3: CASSLMWLADLGGELFF. The CDR3, as DNA: TGTGCCAGCAGCTTAATGTGGCTAGCGGACTTGGGCGGGGAGCTGTTTTTT.

The chain is built from TRBV15 and TRBJ2-1; tentatively, D is TRBD1 (6 bases). Germline lookup yields CDR1 LNHNV and CDR2 YYDKDF (reference sequence). This CDR3 has 16 amino acids. Trimming shortened V by 2 bases and J by 3 bases, and 14 bases separated the two germline ends. CDR3 amino acids: CATSRLQGRRYNEQFF. The CDR3 DNA follows: TGTGCCACCAGCAGACTACAGGGCCGGCGCTACAATGAGCAGTTCTTC.

This clonotype was observed a handful of times. This chain links TRBV2 with TRBJ2-5; possible D gene TRBD2, 6 bases. This CDR3 region has 13 residues. V was pared by 5 bases and J by 1 base, with 8 bases between. CDR1 SNHLY and CDR2 FYNNEI come from the germline V gene. The CDR3 here is CASSRGTQETQYF. The DNA of the CDR3 is TGTGCCAGCAGTCGGGGGACCCAAGAGACCCAGTACTTC.

This clonotype was counted only a few times. The gene calls are TRBV6-4 and TRBJ2-1; the D is unclear. V lost 4 bases and J 0 bases, leaving 7 bases between the germline ends. CDR3 length equals 14 residues. The germline CDR1 and CDR2 sequences are MRHNA and SNTAGT. CDR3: CASSVESSYNEQFF. CDR3 in DNA: TGTGCCAGCAGTGTAGAGAGCTCCTACAATGAGCAGTTCTTC.

This chain connects TRBV7-6 to TRBJ2-3; tentatively, D is TRBD1 or TRBD2 (5 bases each). Germline loops: CDR1 SGHVS, CDR2 FNYEAQ. Trimming cost V 1 base and J 10 bases, with 12 bases left between them. The CDR3 extends over 13 amino acids. CDR3 DNA: TGTGCCAGCAGCTTAGGGGCCGGGGCTGCGCAGTATTTT. It translates to CASSLGAGAAQYF.

This rearrangement joins TRBV6-5 to TRBJ1-6; D is uncertain. The CDR3 is 13 amino acids. Germline V CDR1 and CDR2: MNHEY, SVGAGI. The ends were cut back, 7 bases at V and 4 bases at J, with 8 bases in the middle. The CDR3 here is CASTTGYNSPLHF. In DNA, the CDR3 is TGTGCCAGCACGACTGGGTATAATTCACCCCTCCACTTT.

With regard to this clonotype: A far larger clone is one base from this, pointing to a likely read error. The genes are TRBV5-1 and TRBJ2-1, with unresolved D. Germline-derived CDR1 and CDR2 are SGHRS and YFSETQ. The CDR3 totals 15 residues. Trimming took 0 bases from V and 0 from J, leaving 7 bases between them. DNA for the CDR3: TGCGCCAGCAGCTTGGATTGTAGCTCCTACAATGAGCAGTTCTTC. Amino acid sequence: CASSLDCSSYNEQFF.

This clonotype occurred a few times. The chain couples TRBV5-5 to TRBJ1-1, with D tentatively TRBD1 (6 bases). Trimming removed 7 bases at V and 5 bases at J, with 9 bases between. Germline V lookup: CDR1 SGHKS, CDR2 YYEKEE (reference sequence). The CDR3 runs 11 residues. CDR3 nucleotide sequence: TGTGCCAGCCATCAGGGGACTGAAGCTTTCTTT. Translated, it gives CASHQGTEAFF.

The chain is built from TRBV4-1 and TRBJ2-2; possible D gene TRBD1, 5 bases. The CDR3 is 15 residues long. The V gene's germline CDR1 is MGHRA and CDR2 YSYEKL. The V and J ends lost 5 bases and 3 bases respectively, with 13 bases between them. CDR3 protein: CASSYRGGYTGELFF. DNA for the CDR3: TGCGCCAGCAGCTATAGGGGCGGCTACACCGGGGAGCTGTTTTTT.

V is TRBV7-6 and J is TRBJ2-7; 9 bases align to TRBD1. J gave up 2 bases and V 5 bases, and 7 bases lay outside the gene matches. Germline CDR1 is SGHVS and CDR2 is FNYEAQ. The CDR3 has 15 amino acids. The CDR3 loop is CASSLGTGSPYEQYF. In DNA, the CDR3 is TGTGCCAGCAGCCTCGGGACAGGGTCCCCCTACGAGCAGTACTTC.

This clonotype was observed a few times. The CDR3 region is CASSFLARRQDTQYF. CDR3 bases: TGTGCCAGCTCGTTCCTAGCCCGGAGGCAAGATACGCAGTATTTT. The rearrangement links TRBV18 to TRBJ2-3; D perhaps matches TRBD2 (5 bases). The CDR3 sequence is 15 residues long. In germline, CDR1 is KGHSH, CDR2 LQKENI. The ends were cut back, 6 bases at V and 5 bases at J, with 18 bases in the middle. Full variable domain (missing parts from reference TRBV18 and TRBJ2-3): NAGVMQNPRHLVRRRGQEARLRCSPMKGHSHVYWYRQLPEEGLKFMVYLQKENIIDESGMPKERFSAEFPKEGPSILRIQQVVRGDSAAYFCASSFLARRQDTQYFGPGTRLTVL.

CDR3 bases: TGTGCCAGCACCAAAAGACAGGGAACCTACGAGCAGTACTTC. The encoded protein is CASTKRQGTYEQYF. This chain joins TRBV6-5 and TRBJ2-7, with 7 bases fitting TRBD1. The junction had 8 bases not matched to a gene; V was cut back by 7 bases and J by 2 bases. The CDR3 is 14 residues long. Germline lookup yields CDR1 MNHEY and CDR2 SVGAGI.